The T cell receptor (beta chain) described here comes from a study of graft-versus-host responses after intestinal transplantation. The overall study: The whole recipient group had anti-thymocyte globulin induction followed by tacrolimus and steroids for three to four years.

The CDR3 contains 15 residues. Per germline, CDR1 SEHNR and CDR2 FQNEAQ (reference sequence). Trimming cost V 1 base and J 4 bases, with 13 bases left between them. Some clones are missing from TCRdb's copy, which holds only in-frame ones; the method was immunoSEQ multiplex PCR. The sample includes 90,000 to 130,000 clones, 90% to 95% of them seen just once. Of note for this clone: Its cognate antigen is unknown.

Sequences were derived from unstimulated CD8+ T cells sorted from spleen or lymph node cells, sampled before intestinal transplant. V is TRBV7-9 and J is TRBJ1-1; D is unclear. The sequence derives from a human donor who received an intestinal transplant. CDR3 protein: CASSLDGGLGTEAFF. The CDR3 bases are TGTGCCAGCAGCTTAGACGGAGGGCTCGGCACTGAAGCTTTCTTT.